Each of the 19 T cell receptor beta chains below was sequenced from the same sample in a study of blood T cell repertoires in COVID-19. The assay was immunoSEQ multiplex PCR, and TCRdb's table has in-frame clones only and misses some. This sample has 200,000 to 250,000 clones, with around 80% found just once. The source material was PBMCs or T cells enriched from blood (not recorded which). The receptors derive from a woman between 35 and 50 years old with acute COVID-19.

J is TRBJ2-2 and V is TRBV19, with 10 nucleotides matching TRBD1. J was trimmed by 9 bases and V by 6 bases; bases with no gene match: 10. The CDR3 has 15 amino acids. Per germline, CDR1 LNHDA and CDR2 SQIVND (reference sequence). DNA for the CDR3: TGTGCCAGTAGCGCCCCGGGACAGGGGTACCGGGAGCTGTTTTTT. Translated: CASSAPGQGYRELFF. Full variable domain (missing parts from reference TRBV19 and TRBJ2-2): DGGITQSPKYLFRKEGQNVTLSCEQNLNHDAMYWYRQDPGQGLRLIYYSQIVNDFQKGDIAEGYSVSREKKESFPLTVTSAQKNPTAFYLCASSAPGQGYRELFFGEGSRLTVL.

The CDR3 DNA reads as TGTGCCAGCAGTTACGGGACTAGCGGGGGCACAGATACGCAGTATTTT. Its protein product is CASSYGTSGGTDTQYF. The chain recombines TRBV27 with TRBJ2-3; TRBD2 matches 13 bases. The V gene's germline CDR1 is MNHEY and CDR2 SMNVEV (reference sequence). The CDR3 is 16 residues long. After removal of 4 bases from V and 1 base from J, the junction contained 2 bases not matched to a gene.

At least ten counts were recorded for this clone. The chain uses TRBV6-1 and TRBJ2-2; 7 bases agree with TRBD2. The CDR3 has 17 residues. Looked up from germline, CDR1 is MNHNS and CDR2 is SASEGT. With V trimmed by 0 bases and J by 0 bases, 4 bases remained unmatched. The CDR3 loop is CASSEAGGAANTGELFF. The CDR3 bases are TGTGCCAGCAGTGAAGCGGGAGGGGCGGCGAACACCGGGGAGCTGTTTTTT.

The genes are TRBV19 and TRBJ2-1; 12 nucleotides agree with TRBD1. V shed 10 bases and J 9 bases; nucleotides not matched to a gene: 13. This CDR3 region has 15 residues. Germline lookup yields CDR1 LNHDA and CDR2 SQIVND (reference sequence). The CDR3 bases are TGTGCCACTGACACTCCGGGACAGGGGGCTGGTGAGCAGTTCTTC. Translating gives CATDTPGQGAGEQFF.

The rearrangement joins TRBV28 to TRBJ2-1, with a tentative D call TRBD2 (5 bases). This CDR3 is 14 amino acids long. CDR1 is MDHEN, CDR2 SYDVKM, per germline. V lost 5 bases and J lost 0, with 8 bases in between. CDR3 sequence: CASSAGGSYNEQFF. The CDR3 nucleotides read TGTGCCAGCAGTGCGGGCGGCTCCTACAATGAGCAGTTCTTC.

The chain links TRBV11-2 to TRBJ1-5, with D perhaps TRBD1 (5 bases). Per germline, CDR1 SGHAT and CDR2 FQNNGV. The V gene lost 5 bases and the J gene lost 1 base, with 12 bases spanning the gap. CDR3 length: 15 residues. CDR3 nucleotide sequence: TGTGCCAGCAGCCGGGGGTCGGGGAGCAATCAGCCCCAGCATTTT. Translating it yields CASSRGSGSNQPQHF.

The genes are TRBV7-8 and TRBJ2-7; 7 bases agree with TRBD2. The CDR3 runs to 14 residues. Germline CDR1 and CDR2: SGHVS and FQNEAQ. J was trimmed by 5 bases and V by 5 bases; bases with no gene match: 9. The CDR3 bases are TGTGCCAGCAGCCGAGGCGGGAGCGGCAACGAGCAGTACTTC. It specifies CASSRGGSGNEQYF. The full variable domain, its missing parts supplied by reference TRBV7-8 and TRBJ2-7, is GAGVSQSPRYKVAKRGQDVALRCDPISGHVSLFWYQQALGQGPEFLTYFQNEAQLDKSGLPSDRFFAERPEGSVSTLKIQRTQQEDSAVYLCASSRGGSGNEQYFGPGTRLTVT.

The J gene is TRBJ2-3, the V gene TRBV11-3, with TRBD1 matching over 9 bases. J gave up 2 bases and V 5 bases, and 8 bases lay outside the gene matches. Germline V lookup: CDR1 SGHNT, CDR2 YENEEA. The CDR3 extends over 16 amino acids. Here the CDR3 DNA reads TGTGCCAGCAGCCAGACGACAGGGGGATTCACAGATACGCAGTATTTT. Its protein product is CASSQTTGGFTDTQYF.

This clone was seen once. The chain employs TRBV6-5 and TRBJ1-2; no firm D call. The length of the CDR3 is 11 residues. Trimming shortened V by 5 bases and J by 8 bases, and 9 bases separated the two germline ends. Germline V gives CDR1 MNHEY, CDR2 SVGAGI. The chain's CDR3 is CASSQLLGYTF. The CDR3 DNA follows: TGTGCCAGCAGTCAGTTGTTGGGCTACACCTTC.

This chain uses TRBV11-2 with TRBJ2-1; D not resolved. Germline V lookup: CDR1 SGHAT, CDR2 FQNNGV. The CDR3 sequence is 14 residues long. V was trimmed by 0 bases and J by 2 bases, leaving 5 bases between them. The CDR3: CASSLERPYNEQFF. CDR3 DNA sequence: TGTGCCAGCAGCTTAGAGAGGCCCTACAATGAGCAGTTCTTC.

The chain carries TRBV4-2 and TRBJ1-1; D possibly corresponds to TRBD1 (5 bases). V lost 1 base, J lost 5 bases, and 8 bases lay in between. Germline CDR1 reads LGHNA; CDR2 reads YNFKEQ. CDR3 length: 13 amino acids. CDR3 DNA sequence: TGTGCCAGCAGCCAAGTCCAGGGTACTGAAGCTTTCTTT. It encodes CASSQVQGTEAFF.

Concerning this clone: Other DNA sequences in the same sample also yield this CDR3. CDR3 amino acids: CASSITGNQPQHF. The DNA for the CDR3 is TGTGCCAGTAGTATTACCGGGAATCAGCCCCAGCATTTT. J is TRBJ1-5 and V is TRBV19, with D unresolved. From germline, CDR1 is LNHDA and CDR2 SQIVND (reference sequence). V lost 3 bases to trimming and J lost 4 bases, with 7 bases between them. There are 13 residues in the CDR3.

This clone was observed a few times. The rearrangement uses TRBV10-1 and TRBJ2-7; TRBD1 agrees at 9 bases. The CDR3 spans 14 residues. V lost 2 bases and J lost 6; bases outside the gene matches: 5. Per the germline V gene, CDR1 is WNHNN and CDR2 is SYGVQD (reference sequence). This CDR3 is CASSEGQGLGEQYF. CDR3 coding DNA: TGCGCCAGCAGTGAGGGACAGGGGCTGGGCGAGCAGTACTTC.

This sequence joins TRBV12-3 or TRBV12-4 and TRBJ1-2; no clear D gene. With 5 bases removed from V and 8 bases from J, the gap between germline ends came to 15 bases. The CDR3 runs 13 residues. The CDR3 sequence: CASSKREGGGYTF. The CDR3, as DNA: TGTGCCAGCAGTAAAAGGGAAGGAGGCGGCTACACCTTC.

This clone showed up just once. The chain's CDR3 is CASRLTGEPNVLTF. The CDR3 DNA is TGTGCCAGCAGGCTTACAGGGGAACCCAACGTCCTGACTTTC. The chain uses TRBV28 and TRBJ2-6; 7 bases agree with TRBD1. The CDR3 sequence is 14 residues long. The V and J ends lost 6 bases and 8 bases, in that order; junction bases with no gene match: 7. CDR1 is MDHEN and CDR2 is SYDVKM in the germline V gene.

This chain's CDR3 is CASSLFRDNNEQFF. CDR3 coding DNA: TGTGCCAGCAGCTTGTTCCGGGATAACAATGAGCAGTTCTTC. The chain employs TRBV5-4 and TRBJ2-1; the D gene is possibly TRBD2 (5 bases). The CDR3 has 14 amino acids. Trimming took off 1 base at V and 5 bases at J, with 10 bases between the two ends. Germline CDR1 is SGHNT and CDR2 is YYREEE (reference sequence).

The DNA for the CDR3 is TGCGCCAGCAGCTTTACCGGGACAGTTAACTATGGCTACACCTTC. It specifies CASSFTGTVNYGYTF. The chain carries TRBV5-1 and TRBJ1-2; the match to TRBD1 covers 7 bases. CDR1 and CDR2 from the germline V gene are SGHRS and YFSETQ. The CDR3 spans 15 residues. V gave up 2 bases and J gave up 1 base; unmatched junction bases: 5.

The gene calls are TRBV19 and TRBJ2-2, with no clear D. This CDR3 spans 15 amino acids. Germline V gene sequence: CDR1 LNHDA, CDR2 SQIVND (reference sequence). V was trimmed by 1 base and J by 4 bases, leaving 10 bases between them. The CDR3 loop reads CASSIVAARTGELFF. CDR3 nucleotide sequence: TGTGCCAGTAGTATAGTGGCGGCGCGCACCGGGGAGCTGTTTTTT.

The chain employs TRBV6-1 and TRBJ1-2, with TRBD1 matching 7 bases. The CDR3 spans 15 residues. Germline lookup yields CDR1 MNHNS and CDR2 SASEGT. V was clipped by 5 bases and J by 2 bases; unmatched bases: 8. CDR3 region: CASSISAGGNYGYTF. The CDR3 nucleotides read TGTGCCAGCAGTATATCGGCAGGGGGAAACTATGGCTACACCTTC.